This T cell receptor (beta chain) stems from a study of blood T cell repertoires in COVID-19 (dated by TCRdb to 2020 to 2021). The study in broad terms: Samples from collaborators originated in the United States, Italy and Spain and spanned both the acute and convalescent phases of COVID-19. The material from the prospective study consisted of cDNA or gDNA derived from T cells, B-cell-depleted T cells, or PBMCs. Deeply sampled blood TCRbeta repertoires from subjects exposed to, actively infected with, or recovered from COVID-19 were included in the dataset. A freely available public database, intended as a resource for researchers studying the immune response to SARS-CoV-2, is where the repertoires were released. Samples came from the ongoing ImmuneRACE study (first 160 participants) plus 1,254 subjects from 6 global collaborators. Nearly every sample came with metadata listing a de-identified subject ID, COVID-19 status, age in years and sex. HLA class I and class II types, where available, came from metadata supplied by the sample provider rather than from assay-based typing.

Concerning this clone: Its target antigen remains unknown. No per-base quality is available; no much larger clone lies one base away.

The immunoSEQ Assay, a bias-controlled multiplex PCR, was used to amplify TCRbeta CDR3 regions from genomic DNA. The paper's processing steps were these. Within the assay, amplification of reference gene primers was used to estimate how many nucleated cells each sample contained. Sequence reads were collapsed and filtered to measure the absolute abundance of every unique TCRbeta CDR3 rearrangement. Productive Simpson clonality was computed per sample as the square root of Simpson's diversity index over productive rearrangements. TCRdb provides this immuneACCESS table in a form limited to in-frame rearrangements. Some clones are lacking; in checked studies, under half of them reflect an unresolved V gene, and why the rest are absent is not known. V and J calls and clone size are copied from that table; D and trimming were computed from the DNA. For this sample there are over 50,000 clones; roughly nine tenths appear just once. The ten largest clones represent about 7.3% of the sample.

Study-wide findings and limitations: Clinical and demographic metadata were provided uncurated, with the amount varying by source and participant.

Collaborating institutions collected whole blood in K2EDTA tubes following their own protocols. For TCRbeta analysis, collaborators shipped samples in one of three forms: frozen whole blood, isolated PBMCs, or DNA extracted from either of those sample types. Material for sequencing was peripheral blood. This receptor was taken from a woman aged 60 to 75 with active or convalescent COVID-19.

This receptor carries the CDR3 CASSYSDIGNEQFF. Here is the DNA: TGTGCCAGCAGTTACTCGGACATCGGCAATGAGCAGTTCTTC. The rearranged chain carries TRBV6-6 and TRBJ2-1; the D gene is perhaps TRBD1, from 5 matching bases. The germline V gene (reference sequence) supplies CDR1 MNHNY and CDR2 SVGAGI. The CDR3 numbers 14 residues from cysteine through phenylalanine. Only the CDR3 DNA stays, 42 bases, in frame from base 1. V is pared back by 0 bases and J by 6 bases, with 9 bases lying between the germline termini.